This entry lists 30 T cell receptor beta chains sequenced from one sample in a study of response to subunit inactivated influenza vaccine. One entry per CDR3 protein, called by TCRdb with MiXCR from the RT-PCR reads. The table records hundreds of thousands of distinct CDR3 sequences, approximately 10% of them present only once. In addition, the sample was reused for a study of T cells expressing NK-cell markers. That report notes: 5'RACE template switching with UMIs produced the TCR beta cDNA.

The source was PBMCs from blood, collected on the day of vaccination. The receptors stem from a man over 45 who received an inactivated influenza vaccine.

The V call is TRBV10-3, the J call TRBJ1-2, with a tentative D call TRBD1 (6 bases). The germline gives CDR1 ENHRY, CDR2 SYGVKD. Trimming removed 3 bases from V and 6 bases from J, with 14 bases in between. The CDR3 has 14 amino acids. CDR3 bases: TGTGCCATCAGTGATTCAGGGGCACTTGATGGCTACACCTTC. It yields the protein CAISDSGALDGYTF.

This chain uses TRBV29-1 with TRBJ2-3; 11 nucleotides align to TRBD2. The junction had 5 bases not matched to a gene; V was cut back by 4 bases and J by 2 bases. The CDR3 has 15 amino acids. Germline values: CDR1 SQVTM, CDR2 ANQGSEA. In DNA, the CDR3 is TGCAGCGTTGGAGTACTAGCGGGAGCCACAGATACGCAGTATTTT. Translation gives CSVGVLAGATDTQYF.

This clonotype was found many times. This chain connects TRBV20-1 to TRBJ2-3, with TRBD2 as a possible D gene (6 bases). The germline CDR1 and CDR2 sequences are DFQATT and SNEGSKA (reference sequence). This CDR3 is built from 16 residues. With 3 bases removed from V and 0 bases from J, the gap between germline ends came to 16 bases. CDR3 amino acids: CSARRRGRASTDTQYF. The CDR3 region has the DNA TGCAGTGCTAGGAGGAGGGGCAGAGCTAGCACAGATACGCAGTATTTT.

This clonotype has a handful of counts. The DNA of the CDR3 is TGTGCCAGCAGTGCGACCCCCACGAGGAGTGAGACCCAGTACTTC. This sequence encodes CASSATPTRSETQYF. J is TRBJ2-5 and V is TRBV2; D unresolved. V lost 4 bases and J 5 bases, leaving 17 bases between the germline ends. The germline V gene encodes CDR1 SNHLY and CDR2 FYNNEI. The CDR3 is 15 residues long.

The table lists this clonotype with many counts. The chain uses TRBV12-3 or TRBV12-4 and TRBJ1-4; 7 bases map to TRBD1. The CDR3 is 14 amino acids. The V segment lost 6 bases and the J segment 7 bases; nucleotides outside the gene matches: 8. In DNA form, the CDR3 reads TGTGCCAGCAGCCAGGGGACAGAAACTGAAAAACTGTTTTTT. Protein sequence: CASSQGTETEKLFF.

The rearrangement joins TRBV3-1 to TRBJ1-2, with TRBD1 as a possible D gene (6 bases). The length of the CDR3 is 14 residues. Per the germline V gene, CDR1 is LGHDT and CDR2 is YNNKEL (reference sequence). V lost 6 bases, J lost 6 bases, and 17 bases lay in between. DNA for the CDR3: TGTGCCAGCAGTCGGACAGTATTCATCCATGGCTACACCTTC. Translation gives CASSRTVFIHGYTF.

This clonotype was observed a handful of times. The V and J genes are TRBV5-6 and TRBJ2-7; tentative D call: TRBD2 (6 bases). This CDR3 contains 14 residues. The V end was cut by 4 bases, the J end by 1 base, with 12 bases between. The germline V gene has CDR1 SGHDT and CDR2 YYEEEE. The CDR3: CASSILAISYEQYF. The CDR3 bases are TGTGCCAGCAGCATCCTAGCGATTTCCTACGAGCAGTACTTC. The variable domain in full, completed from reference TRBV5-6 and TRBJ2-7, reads DAGVTQSPTHLIKTRGQQVTLRCSPKSGHDTVSWYQQALGQGPQFIFQYYEEEERQRGNFPDRFSGHQFPNYSSELNVNALLLGDSALYLCASSILAISYEQYFGPGTRLTVT.

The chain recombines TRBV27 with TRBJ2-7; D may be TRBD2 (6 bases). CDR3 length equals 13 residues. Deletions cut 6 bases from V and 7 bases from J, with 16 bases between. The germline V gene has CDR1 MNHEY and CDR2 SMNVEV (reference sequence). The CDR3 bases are TGTGCCAGCAGCCAGGGACTTCTGGGGGAGCAGTACTTC. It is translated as CASSQGLLGEQYF.

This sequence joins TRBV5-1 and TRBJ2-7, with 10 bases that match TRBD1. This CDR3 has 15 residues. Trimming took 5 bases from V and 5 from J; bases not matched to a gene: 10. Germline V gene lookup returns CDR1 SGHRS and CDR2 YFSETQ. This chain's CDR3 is CASRREDRGIHEQYF. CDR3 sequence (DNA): TGCGCCAGCAGGCGAGAGGACAGGGGGATCCACGAGCAGTACTTC.

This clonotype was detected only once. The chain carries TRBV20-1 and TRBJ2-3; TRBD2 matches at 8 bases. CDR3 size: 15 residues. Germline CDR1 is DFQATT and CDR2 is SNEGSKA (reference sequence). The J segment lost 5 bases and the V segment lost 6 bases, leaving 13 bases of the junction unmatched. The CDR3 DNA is TGCAGTGCACCCGAACCGGGAGGGCCGGTAGATACGCAGTATTTT. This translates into CSAPEPGGPVDTQYF.

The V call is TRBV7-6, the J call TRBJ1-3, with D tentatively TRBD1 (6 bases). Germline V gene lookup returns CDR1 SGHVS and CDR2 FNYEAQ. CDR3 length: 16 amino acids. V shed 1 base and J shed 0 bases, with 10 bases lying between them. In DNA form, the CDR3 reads TGTGCCAGCAGCTTAGGGCAGGGGCTCTCTGGAAACACCATATATTTT. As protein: CASSLGQGLSGNTIYF.

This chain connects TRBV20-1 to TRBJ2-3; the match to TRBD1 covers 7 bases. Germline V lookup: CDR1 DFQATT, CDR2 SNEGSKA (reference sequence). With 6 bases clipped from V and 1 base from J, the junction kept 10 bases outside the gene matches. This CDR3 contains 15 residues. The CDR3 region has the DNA TGCAGTGCCGTAAACAGGGGATCCGGCACAGATACGCAGTATTTT. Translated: CSAVNRGSGTDTQYF.

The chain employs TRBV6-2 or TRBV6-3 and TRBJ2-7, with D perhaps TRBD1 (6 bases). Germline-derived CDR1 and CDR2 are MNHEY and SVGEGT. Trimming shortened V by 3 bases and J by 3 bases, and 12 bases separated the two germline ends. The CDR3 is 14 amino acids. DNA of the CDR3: TGTGCCAGCAGTTATAGACAGGATTACTACGAGCAGTACTTC. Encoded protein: CASSYRQDYYEQYF.

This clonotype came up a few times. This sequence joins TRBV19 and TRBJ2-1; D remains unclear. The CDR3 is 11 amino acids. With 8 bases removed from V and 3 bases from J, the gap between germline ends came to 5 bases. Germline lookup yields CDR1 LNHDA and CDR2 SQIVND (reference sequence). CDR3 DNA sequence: TGTGCCAGTGCAGTCTACAATGAGCAGTTCTTC. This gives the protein CASAVYNEQFF.

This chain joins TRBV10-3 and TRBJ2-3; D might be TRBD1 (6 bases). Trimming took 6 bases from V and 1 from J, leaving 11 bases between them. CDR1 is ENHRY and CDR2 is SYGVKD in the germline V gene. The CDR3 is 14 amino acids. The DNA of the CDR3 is TGTGCCATCAGCAGGGGAACTGGCACAGATACGCAGTATTTT. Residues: CAISRGTGTDTQYF.

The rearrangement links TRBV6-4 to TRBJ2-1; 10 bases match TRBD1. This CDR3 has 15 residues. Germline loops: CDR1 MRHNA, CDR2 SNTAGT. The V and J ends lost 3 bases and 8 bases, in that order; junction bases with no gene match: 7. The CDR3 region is CASSESRQGADEQFF. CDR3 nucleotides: TGTGCCAGCAGTGAGTCCCGACAGGGGGCTGATGAGCAGTTCTTC.

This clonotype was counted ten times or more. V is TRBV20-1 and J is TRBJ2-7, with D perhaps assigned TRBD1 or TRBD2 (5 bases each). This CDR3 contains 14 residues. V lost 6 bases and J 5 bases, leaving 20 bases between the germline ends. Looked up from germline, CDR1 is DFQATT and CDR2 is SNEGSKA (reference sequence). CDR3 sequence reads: CSARSAGPADEQYF. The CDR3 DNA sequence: TGCAGTGCCCGATCTGCAGGGCCAGCGGACGAGCAGTACTTC.

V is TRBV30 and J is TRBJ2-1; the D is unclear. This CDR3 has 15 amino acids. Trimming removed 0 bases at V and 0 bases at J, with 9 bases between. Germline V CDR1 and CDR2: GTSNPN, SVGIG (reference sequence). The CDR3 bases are TGTGCCTGGAGTGTACGCAGAATCTCCTACAATGAGCAGTTCTTC. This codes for CAWSVRRISYNEQFF.

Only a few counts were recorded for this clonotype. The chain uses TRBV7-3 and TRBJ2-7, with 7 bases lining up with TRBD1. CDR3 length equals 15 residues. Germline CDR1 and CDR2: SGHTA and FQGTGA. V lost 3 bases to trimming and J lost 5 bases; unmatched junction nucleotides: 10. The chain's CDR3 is CASSLRGQRTDEQYF. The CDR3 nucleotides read TGTGCCAGCAGCTTGAGGGGACAGAGGACGGACGAGCAGTACTTC. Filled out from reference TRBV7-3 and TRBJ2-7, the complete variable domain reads GAGVSQTPSNKVTEKGKYVELRCDPISGHTALYWYRQSLGQGPEFLIYFQGTGAADDSGLPNDRFFAVRPEGSVSTLKIQRTERGDSAVYLCASSLRGQRTDEQYFGPGTRLTVT.

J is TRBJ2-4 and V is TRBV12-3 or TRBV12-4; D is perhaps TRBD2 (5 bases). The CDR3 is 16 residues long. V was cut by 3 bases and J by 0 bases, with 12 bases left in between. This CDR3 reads CASSFYIGLAKNIQYF. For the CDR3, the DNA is TGTGCCAGCAGTTTTTATATAGGACTAGCCAAAAACATTCAGTACTTC.

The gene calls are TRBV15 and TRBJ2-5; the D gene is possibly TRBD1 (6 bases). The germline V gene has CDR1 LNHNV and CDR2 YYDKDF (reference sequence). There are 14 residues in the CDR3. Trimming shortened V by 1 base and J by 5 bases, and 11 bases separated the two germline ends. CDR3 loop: CATSRVGGYETQYF. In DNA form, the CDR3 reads TGTGCCACCAGCAGAGTTGGGGGCTACGAGACCCAGTACTTC.

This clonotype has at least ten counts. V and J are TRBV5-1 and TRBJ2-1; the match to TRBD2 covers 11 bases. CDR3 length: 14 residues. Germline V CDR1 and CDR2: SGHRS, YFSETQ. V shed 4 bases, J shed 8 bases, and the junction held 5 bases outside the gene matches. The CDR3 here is CASSTSGGIDEQFF. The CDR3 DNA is TGCGCCAGCAGCACTAGCGGGGGAATTGATGAGCAGTTCTTC.

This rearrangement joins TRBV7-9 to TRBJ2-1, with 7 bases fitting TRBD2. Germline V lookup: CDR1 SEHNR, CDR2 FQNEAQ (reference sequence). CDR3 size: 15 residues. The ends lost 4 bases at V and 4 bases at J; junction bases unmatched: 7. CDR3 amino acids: CASSSPGLPYNEQFF. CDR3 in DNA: TGTGCCAGCAGCTCTCCGGGACTACCATACAATGAGCAGTTCTTC.

In nucleotides, the CDR3 is TGTGCCAGCAACCTTGACAGGGTCAAAAACATTCAGTACTTC. It codes for CASNLDRVKNIQYF. The chain recombines TRBV2 with TRBJ2-4; TRBD1 matches 7 bases. The CDR3 sequence is 14 residues long. V gave up 7 bases and J gave up 3 bases; unmatched junction bases: 6. Per the germline V gene, CDR1 is SNHLY and CDR2 is FYNNEI.

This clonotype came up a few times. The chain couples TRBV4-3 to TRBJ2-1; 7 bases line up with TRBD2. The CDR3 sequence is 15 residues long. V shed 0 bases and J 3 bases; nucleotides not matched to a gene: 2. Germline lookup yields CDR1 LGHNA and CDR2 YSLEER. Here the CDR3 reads CASSQDGTIYNEQFF. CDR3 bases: TGCGCCAGCAGCCAAGATGGGACTATCTACAATGAGCAGTTCTTC.

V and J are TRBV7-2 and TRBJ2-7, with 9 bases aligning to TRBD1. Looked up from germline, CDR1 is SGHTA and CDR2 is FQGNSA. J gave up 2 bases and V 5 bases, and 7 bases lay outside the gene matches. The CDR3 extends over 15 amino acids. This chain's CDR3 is CASSRDREPTYEQYF. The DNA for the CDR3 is TGTGCCAGCAGCCGGGACAGGGAACCGACCTACGAGCAGTACTTC.

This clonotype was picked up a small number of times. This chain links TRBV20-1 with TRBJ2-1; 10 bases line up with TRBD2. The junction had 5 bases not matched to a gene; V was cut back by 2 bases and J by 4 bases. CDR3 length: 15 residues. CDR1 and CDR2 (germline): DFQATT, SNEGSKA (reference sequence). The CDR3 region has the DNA TGCAGTGCTAGACTAGCGGGGGACCGATACAATGAGCAGTTCTTC. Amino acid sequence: CSARLAGDRYNEQFF.

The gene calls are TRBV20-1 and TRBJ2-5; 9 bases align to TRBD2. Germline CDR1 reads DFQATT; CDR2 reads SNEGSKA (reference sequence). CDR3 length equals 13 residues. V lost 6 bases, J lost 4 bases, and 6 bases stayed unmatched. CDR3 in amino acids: CSAQGLAGETQYF. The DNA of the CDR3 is TGCAGTGCCCAGGGACTAGCTGGAGAGACCCAGTACTTC.

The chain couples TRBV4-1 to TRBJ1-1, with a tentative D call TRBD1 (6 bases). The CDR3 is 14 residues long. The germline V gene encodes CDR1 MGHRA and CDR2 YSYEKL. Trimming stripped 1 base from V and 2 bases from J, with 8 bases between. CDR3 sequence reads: CASSQGGANTEAFF. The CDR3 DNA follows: TGCGCCAGCAGCCAAGGGGGGGCTAACACTGAAGCTTTCTTT.

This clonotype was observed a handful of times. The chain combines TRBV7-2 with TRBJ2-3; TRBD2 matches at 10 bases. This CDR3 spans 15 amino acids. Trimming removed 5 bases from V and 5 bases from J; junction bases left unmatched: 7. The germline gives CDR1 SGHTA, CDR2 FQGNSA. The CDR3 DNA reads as TGTGCCAGCAGCCAGAAGCGGGGGGGCTTAGATACGCAGTATTTT. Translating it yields CASSQKRGGLDTQYF.